The clone carrying this T cell receptor (beta chain) was seen once. These data are taken from a study of blood T cell repertoires in COVID-19. Study overall: The United States, Italy and Spain were the sources of the acute and convalescent COVID-19 samples. Sources were T cells, B-cell-depleted T cells, or PBMCs; the material itself was cDNA or gDNA.

Per the germline V gene, CDR1 is SGHRS and CDR2 is YFSETQ. Trimming left V 2 bases short and J 5 bases short, with 10 bases between. The CDR3 is 13 amino acids. Authors' data handling: Amplifying reference gene primers gave estimates of nucleated cell counts. Some clones are missing from TCRdb's copy, which holds only in-frame ones; the method was immunoSEQ multiplex PCR. The DNA was the basis for D and trimming; V, J and clone size are from that table. The sample includes around 84,000 clones, around four fifths of them seen just once. The sequenced sample consisted of peripheral blood. J is TRBJ1-1 and V is TRBV5-1; no definite D call. This TCR derives from an elderly man with active or convalescent COVID-19. The CDR3 protein is CASSLSPETEAFF. The CDR3 DNA reads TGCGCCAGCAGCTTATCCCCGGAGACTGAAGCTTTCTTT. Drawing the rest from reference TRBV5-1 and TRBJ1-1, the complete variable domain is KAGVTQTPRYLIKTRGQQVTLSCSPISGHRSVSWYQQTPGQGLQFLFEYFSETQRNKGNFPGRFSGRQFSNSRSEMNVSTLELGDSALYLCASSLSPETEAFFGQGTRLTVV.